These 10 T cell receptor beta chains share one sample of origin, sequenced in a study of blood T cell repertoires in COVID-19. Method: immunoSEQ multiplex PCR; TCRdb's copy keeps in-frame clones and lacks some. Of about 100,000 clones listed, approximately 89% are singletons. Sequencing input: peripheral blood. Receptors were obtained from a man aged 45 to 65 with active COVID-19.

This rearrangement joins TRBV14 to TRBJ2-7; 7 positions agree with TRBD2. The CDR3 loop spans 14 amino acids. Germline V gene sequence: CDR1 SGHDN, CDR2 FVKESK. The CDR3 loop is CASSQTTGRDGIWV. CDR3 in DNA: TGTGCCAGCAGCCAAACTACGGGGAGGGATGGTATTTGGGTC.

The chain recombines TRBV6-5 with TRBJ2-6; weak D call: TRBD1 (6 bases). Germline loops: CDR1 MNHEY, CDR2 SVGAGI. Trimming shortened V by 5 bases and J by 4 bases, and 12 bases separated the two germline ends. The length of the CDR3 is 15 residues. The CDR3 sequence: CASSRGSLGANVLTF. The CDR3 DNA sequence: TGTGCCAGCAGTAGGGGGAGTTTGGGGGCCAACGTCCTGACTTTC.

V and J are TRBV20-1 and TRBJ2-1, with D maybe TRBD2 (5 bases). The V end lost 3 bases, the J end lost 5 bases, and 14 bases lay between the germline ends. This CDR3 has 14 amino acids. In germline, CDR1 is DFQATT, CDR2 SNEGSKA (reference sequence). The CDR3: CSASGSGVNNEQFF. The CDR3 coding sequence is TGCAGTGCTAGTGGCAGCGGTGTGAACAATGAGCAGTTCTTC.

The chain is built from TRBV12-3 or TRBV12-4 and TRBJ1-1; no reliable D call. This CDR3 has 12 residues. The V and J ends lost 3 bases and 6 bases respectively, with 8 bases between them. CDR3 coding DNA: TGTGCCAGCAGTTTCTATCCGTCTGAAGCTTTCTTT. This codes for CASSFYPSEAFF.

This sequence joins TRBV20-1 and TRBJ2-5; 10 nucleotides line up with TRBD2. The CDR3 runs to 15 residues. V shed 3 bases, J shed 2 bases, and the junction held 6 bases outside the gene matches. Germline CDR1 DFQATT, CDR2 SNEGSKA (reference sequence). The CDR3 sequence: CSASTAGGGQETQYF. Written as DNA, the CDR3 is TGCAGTGCTAGTACAGCGGGAGGGGGTCAAGAGACCCAGTACTTC.

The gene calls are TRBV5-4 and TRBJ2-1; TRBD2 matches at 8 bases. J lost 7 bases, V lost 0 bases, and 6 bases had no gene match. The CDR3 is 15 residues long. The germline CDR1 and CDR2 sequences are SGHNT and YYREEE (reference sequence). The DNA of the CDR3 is TGTGCCAGCAGCTTGGGGGGGCTAGCGGGTAATGAGCAGTTCTTC. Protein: CASSLGGLAGNEQFF.

CDR3 coding DNA: TGCGCCAGCAGCGGCGGGGGCACAGATACGCAGTATTTT. Translation: CASSGGGTDTQYF. The chain uses TRBV5-1 and TRBJ2-3; D is possibly TRBD2 (6 bases). CDR1 SGHRS and CDR2 YFSETQ come from the germline V gene. The CDR3 covers 13 residues. V was pared by 4 bases and J by 1 base, with 7 bases between.

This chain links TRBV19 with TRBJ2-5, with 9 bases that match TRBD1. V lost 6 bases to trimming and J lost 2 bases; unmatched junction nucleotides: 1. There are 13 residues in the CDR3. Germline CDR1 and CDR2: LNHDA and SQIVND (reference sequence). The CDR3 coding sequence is TGTGCCAGTAGAGGACAGGGGCAAGAGACCCAGTACTTC. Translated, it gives CASRGQGQETQYF.

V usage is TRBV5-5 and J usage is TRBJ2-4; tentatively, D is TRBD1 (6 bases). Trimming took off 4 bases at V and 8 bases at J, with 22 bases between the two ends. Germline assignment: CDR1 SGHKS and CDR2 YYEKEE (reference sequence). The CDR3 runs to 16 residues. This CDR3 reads CASSVEVLAGVDIQYF. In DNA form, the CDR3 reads TGTGCCAGCAGCGTGGAGGTCTTGGCAGGGGTAGACATTCAGTACTTC.

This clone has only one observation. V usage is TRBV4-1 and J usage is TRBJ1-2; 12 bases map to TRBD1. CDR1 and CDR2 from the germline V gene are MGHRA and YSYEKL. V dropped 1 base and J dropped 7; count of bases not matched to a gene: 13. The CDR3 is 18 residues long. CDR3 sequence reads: CASSQGGGFRDRGLGYTF. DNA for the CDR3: TGCGCCAGCAGCCAAGGCGGCGGGTTCCGGGACAGGGGGCTTGGCTACACCTTC.